Listed here are 17 T cell receptor beta chains from one sample, sequenced in a study of T cells after posttransplantation cyclophosphamide. Clones were read by immunoSEQ multiplex PCR, and TCRdb kept only the in-frame ones, dropping some. The profile shows roughly 13,000 clones, roughly 72% of them singletons. Material: memory CD4+ T cells sorted from PBMCs. These receptors were taken from a man in his fifties.

The chain links TRBV18 to TRBJ2-3, with unresolved D. Germline CDR1 reads KGHSH; CDR2 reads LQKENI. Trimming shortened V by 6 bases and J by 0 bases, and 16 bases separated the two germline ends. CDR3 length: 16 residues. This chain's CDR3 is CASSPMRRGSTDTQYF. The CDR3 DNA reads TGTGCCAGCTCTCCGATGCGCCGCGGAAGCACAGATACGCAGTATTTT.

The chain couples TRBV5-1 to TRBJ2-7; 9 bases match TRBD1. CDR3 length equals 14 residues. Trimming cost V 6 bases and J 6 bases; bases outside gene matches: 10. The germline gives CDR1 SGHRS, CDR2 YFSETQ. CDR3 DNA sequence: TGCGCCAGCATGGGGTTACAGGGGGCGGGCGAGCAGTACTTC. Amino acids: CASMGLQGAGEQYF.

This chain links TRBV6-1 with TRBJ1-6, with a possible D match to TRBD1 (5 bases). The V and J ends lost 7 bases and 8 bases respectively, with 12 bases between them. Germline CDR1 is MNHNS and CDR2 is SASEGT. CDR3 length equals 13 residues. The CDR3 reads CASIRTTYSPLHF. CDR3 DNA sequence: TGTGCCAGCATCCGGACAACGTATTCACCCCTCCACTTT.

CDR3 residues: CASSYSLPGGFLYTF. The CDR3 DNA reads TGTGCCAGCAGTTACTCCCTGCCAGGGGGGTTTCTGTACACCTTC. The chain carries TRBV6-6 and TRBJ1-2, with 7 bases fitting TRBD1. With 0 bases clipped from V and 11 bases from J, the junction kept 12 bases outside the gene matches. This CDR3 is 15 amino acids long. Germline values: CDR1 MNHNY, CDR2 SVGAGI (reference sequence).

J is TRBJ2-1 and V is TRBV6-1, with TRBD2 identical over 7 bases. V trimming: 6 bases; J trimming: 6 bases; junction bases outside the gene matches: 8. The CDR3 sequence is 14 residues long. CDR1 and CDR2 (germline): MNHNS, SASEGT. The CDR3 region is CASRLARGLNEQFF. CDR3 nucleotides: TGTGCCAGCAGACTAGCGAGGGGCCTCAATGAGCAGTTCTTC.

The chain links TRBV21-1 to TRBJ2-1; the table calls TRBD2, which could not be checked here. TRBV21-1 is designated a pseudogene. The CDR3 totals 17 residues. CDR3 DNA sequence: TGTGCCAGCAGCAAGGTCTTTGGACTAGCGGGTGGGATTGAGCAGTTCTTC. This translates into CASSKVFGLAGGIEQFF.

This clone is medium-sized (0.01 to 0.1%). This chain uses TRBV10-1 with TRBJ1-4; maybe TRBD1 (5 bases). Trimming stripped 3 bases from V and 8 bases from J, with 10 bases between. This CDR3 spans 13 amino acids. From germline, CDR1 is WNHNN and CDR2 SYGVQD (reference sequence). The CDR3 DNA reads as TGCGCCAGCAGTGAAAGCGGGGCCGAAAAACTGTTTTTT. It is translated as CASSESGAEKLFF.

The CDR3 region is CASSYTSGDTEAFF. The CDR3 DNA reads as TGTGCCAGCAGTTACACCTCAGGGGACACTGAAGCTTTCTTT. The V call is TRBV6-6, the J call TRBJ1-1, with D possibly being TRBD1 (6 bases). The CDR3 is 14 amino acids. V shed 2 bases and J shed 3 bases, with 10 bases lying between them. Germline values: CDR1 MNHNY, CDR2 SVGAGI (reference sequence).

On this clone itself: Other DNA sequences of this sample code for an identical CDR3. The CDR3 protein is CASRRTSYEQYF. The CDR3 DNA is TGTGCCAGCAGACGGACTAGTTACGAGCAGTACTTC. This sequence joins TRBV6-1 and TRBJ2-7, with 7 bases lining up with TRBD2. CDR3 length: 12 residues. Unmatched junction bases numbered 3, after V lost 6 bases and J lost 4 bases. Germline CDR1 is MNHNS and CDR2 is SASEGT.

This clone was observed once. The V and J genes are TRBV7-9 and TRBJ2-1, with D uncertain. Germline V gene sequence: CDR1 SEHNR, CDR2 FQNEAQ (reference sequence). Trimming removed 2 bases from V and 0 bases from J, with 11 bases in between. CDR3 length: 16 residues. In nucleotides, the CDR3 is TGTGCCAGCAGCTTATCCCTCCCCCCCTCCTACAATGAGCAGTTCTTC. Translation: CASSLSLPPSYNEQFF.

The genes are TRBV2 and TRBJ1-5; 8 nucleotides line up with TRBD1. CDR1 and CDR2 (germline): SNHLY, FYNNEI. V was clipped by 7 bases and J by 5 bases; unmatched bases: 7. CDR3 length equals 14 residues. The DNA for the CDR3 is TGTGCCAGCACCAGGACAGGGTCGGATCAGCCCCAGCATTTT. Translating gives CASTRTGSDQPQHF.

The gene calls are TRBV7-2 and TRBJ1-4; D gene uncertain. Germline CDR1 reads SGHTA; CDR2 reads FQGNSA. The CDR3 has 15 amino acids. Trimming cost V 1 base and J 0 bases, with 6 bases left between them. The CDR3 reads CASSLVTATNEKLFF. In DNA form, the CDR3 reads TGTGCCAGCAGCTTAGTAACAGCAACTAATGAAAAACTGTTTTTT. The variable domain in full, with the rest retrieved from reference TRBV7-2 and TRBJ1-4, is GAGVSQSPSNKVTEKGKDVELRCDPISGHTALYWYRQSLGQGLEFLIYFQGNSAPDKSGLPSDRFSAERTGGSVSTLTIQRTQQEDSAVYLCASSLVTATNEKLFFGSGTQLSVL.

J is TRBJ2-3 and V is TRBV5-8, with D unclear. Deletions cut 1 base from V and 2 bases from J, with 11 bases between. The germline CDR1 and CDR2 sequences are SGHTS and YDEGEE. The CDR3 runs to 15 residues. The CDR3 loop is CASSLRVRHTDTQYF. CDR3 nucleotide sequence: TGTGCCAGCAGCTTGCGCGTCAGACACACAGATACGCAGTATTTT.

The chain recombines TRBV7-9 with TRBJ1-5, with D hard to call. V lost 1 base and J 0 bases, leaving 7 bases between the germline ends. The CDR3 spans 15 residues. Germline assignment: CDR1 SEHNR and CDR2 FQNEAQ (reference sequence). CDR3 sequence reads: CASSLGSGSNQPQHF. The CDR3 nucleotides are TGTGCCAGCAGCTTAGGATCGGGTAGCAATCAGCCCCAGCATTTT.

The rearrangement links TRBV7-3 to TRBJ2-2; 9 bases match TRBD2. Unmatched junction bases numbered 12, after V lost 5 bases and J lost 8 bases. The CDR3 totals 16 residues. Germline V gene lookup returns CDR1 SGHTA and CDR2 FQGTGA. This chain's CDR3 is CASSPRWRGGPGELFF. The CDR3 region has the DNA TGTGCCAGCAGCCCCCGCTGGCGGGGGGGCCCTGGGGAGCTGTTTTTT.

This clone is labeled medium-sized. This chain uses TRBV5-1 with TRBJ1-2; 7 bases are shared with TRBD1. After removal of 7 bases from V and 2 bases from J, the junction contained 5 bases not matched to a gene. CDR3 length equals 13 residues. Looked up from germline, CDR1 is SGHRS and CDR2 is YFSETQ. The CDR3 DNA follows: TGCGCCAGCGCGACAGGGCTGAACTATGGCTACACCTTC. Translation: CASATGLNYGYTF.

The rearrangement links TRBV7-2 to TRBJ2-3; D gene unclear. Germline V gene lookup returns CDR1 SGHTA and CDR2 FQGNSA. V was cut by 5 bases and J by 4 bases, with 22 bases left in between. The CDR3 totals 17 residues. The CDR3 nucleotides are TGTGCCAGCAGCCCAGGCCCAGTGAACGACAACGCAGATACGCAGTATTTT. Translated, it gives CASSPGPVNDNADTQYF.